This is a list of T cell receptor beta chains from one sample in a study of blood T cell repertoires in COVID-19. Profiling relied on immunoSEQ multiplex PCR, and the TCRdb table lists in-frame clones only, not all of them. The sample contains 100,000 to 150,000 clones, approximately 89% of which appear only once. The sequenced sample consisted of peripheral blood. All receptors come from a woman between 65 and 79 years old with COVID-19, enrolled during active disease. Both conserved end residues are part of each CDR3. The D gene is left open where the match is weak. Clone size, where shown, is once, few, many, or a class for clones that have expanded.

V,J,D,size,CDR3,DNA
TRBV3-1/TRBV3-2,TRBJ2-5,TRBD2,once,CASSLRLAGPQETQYF,TGTGCCAGCAGCCTTAGACTAGCGGGCCCCCAAGAGACCCAGTACTTC
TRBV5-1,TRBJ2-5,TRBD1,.,CASSSSRSGTGTQETQYF,TGCGCCAGCAGCTCCTCCCGCTCCGGGACAGGTACCCAAGAGACCCAGTACTTC
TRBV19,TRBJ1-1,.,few,CASVNRAPGMFEAFF,TGTGCCAGTGTAAACAGGGCCCCAGGAATGTTTGAAGCTTTCTTT
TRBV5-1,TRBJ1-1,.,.,CASSEATATEAFF,TGCGCCAGCAGTGAGGCGACAGCCACTGAAGCTTTCTTT
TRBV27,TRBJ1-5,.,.,CASSSLYSNQPQHF,TGTGCCAGCAGTTCCCTCTATAGCAATCAGCCCCAGCATTTT
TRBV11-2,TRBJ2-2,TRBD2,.,CASSHGLAGITGELFF,TGTGCCAGCAGCCACGGACTAGCGGGGATCACCGGGGAGCTGTTTTTT
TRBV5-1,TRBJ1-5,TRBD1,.,CASSSARGRLQPQHF,TGCGCCAGCAGCTCCGCTAGGGGGCGTCTTCAGCCCCAGCATTTT
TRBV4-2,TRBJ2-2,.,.,CASSQDIGGTENTGELFF,TGTGCCAGCAGCCAAGATATTGGGGGGACTGAAAACACCGGGGAGCTGTTTTTT
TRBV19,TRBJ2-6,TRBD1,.,CASSREGASGANVLTF,TGTGCCAGTAGTAGAGAGGGGGCCTCTGGGGCCAACGTCCTGACTTTC
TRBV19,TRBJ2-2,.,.,CASKPGGNTGELFF,TGTGCCAGTAAGCCTGGGGGCAACACCGGGGAGCTGTTTTTT
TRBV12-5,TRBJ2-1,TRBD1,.,CASGSGQGVNEQFF,TGTGCTAGTGGTTCGGGACAGGGGGTAAATGAGCAGTTCTTC
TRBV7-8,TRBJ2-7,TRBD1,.,CASSLGQGFYEQYF,TGTGCCAGCAGCTTAGGACAGGGATTCTACGAGCAGTACTTC
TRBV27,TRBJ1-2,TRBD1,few,CASSLSTGEETF,TGTGCCAGCAGTTTATCCACAGGGGAGGAGACCTTC
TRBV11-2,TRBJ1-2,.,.,CASSWGQGYGYTF,TGTGCCAGCAGCTGGGGGCAGGGGTATGGCTACACCTTC
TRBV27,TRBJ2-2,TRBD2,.,CASRTGLAGGTGELFF,TGTGCCAGCAGGACCGGACTAGCGGGGGGAACCGGGGAGCTGTTTTTT
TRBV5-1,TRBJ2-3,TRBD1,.,CASSWDRANTDTQYF,TGCGCCAGCAGCTGGGACAGGGCCAACACAGATACGCAGTATTTT
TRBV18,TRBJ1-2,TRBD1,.,CASSTGQGDGYTF,TGTGCCAGCTCAACCGGACAGGGGGATGGCTACACCTTC
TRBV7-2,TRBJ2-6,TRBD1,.,CGLTGPIGANVLTF,TGTGGACTGACAGGGCCCATAGGGGCCAACGTCCTGACTTTC
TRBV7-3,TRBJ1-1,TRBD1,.,CASSGDRASEAFF,TGTGCCAGCAGCGGAGACAGGGCAAGTGAAGCTTTCTTT
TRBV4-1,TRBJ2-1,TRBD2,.,CASRLTGGRYNEQFF,TGCGCCAGCAGACTGACGGGGGGGCGGTACAATGAGCAGTTCTTC
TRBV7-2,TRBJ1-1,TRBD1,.,CASSPPPDREKAFF,TGTGCCAGCAGCCCGCCCCCGGACAGGGAAAAAGCTTTCTTT
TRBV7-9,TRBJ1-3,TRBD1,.,CASSRPGQGGNTIYF,TGTGCCAGCAGCCGGCCGGGACAGGGTGGGAACACCATATATTTT
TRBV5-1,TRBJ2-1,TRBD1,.,CASSLAQGTREQFF,TGCGCCAGCAGCTTGGCACAGGGGACCCGCGAGCAGTTCTTC
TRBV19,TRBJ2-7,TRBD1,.,CASSNTGDEQYF,TGTGCCAGTAGTAACACAGGGGACGAGCAGTACTTC
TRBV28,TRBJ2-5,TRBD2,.,CASSLVSGGAETQYF,TGTGCCAGCAGTTTAGTTAGCGGGGGGGCGGAGACCCAGTACTTC
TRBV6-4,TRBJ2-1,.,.,CASSELGRATYNEQFF,TGTGCCAGCAGTGAATTAGGGCGGGCGACCTACAATGAGCAGTTCTTC
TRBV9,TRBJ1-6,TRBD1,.,CASSVGGGGSPLHF,TGTGCCAGCAGCGTAGGAGGGGGCGGGTCACCCCTCCACTTT
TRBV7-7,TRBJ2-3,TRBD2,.,CASSVSGGAGDTQYF,TGTGCTAGCAGCGTGAGCGGGGGGGCTGGAGATACGCAGTATTTT
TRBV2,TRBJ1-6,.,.,CASRETAFGSPLHF,TGTGCCAGCAGGGAGACAGCCTTTGGTTCACCCCTCCACTTT
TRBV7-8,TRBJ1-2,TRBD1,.,CASSAHWTGGIAMGGYTF,TGTGCCAGCAGCGCCCACTGGACAGGAGGGATTGCAATGGGTGGCTACACCTTC
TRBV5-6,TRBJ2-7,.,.,CASSPDSSYEQYF,TGTGCCAGCAGCCCGGACAGTTCCTACGAGCAGTACTTC
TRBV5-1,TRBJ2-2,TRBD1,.,CASSPARQGFTGELFF,TGCGCCAGCAGCCCGGCCCGACAGGGGTTCACCGGGGAGCTGTTTTTT
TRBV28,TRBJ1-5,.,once,CASSLGPDSTNQPQHF,TGTGCCAGCAGTTTAGGACCCGACAGTACAAATCAGCCCCAGCATTTT
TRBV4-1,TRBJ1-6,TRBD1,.,CASSQDIGTGGSPLHF,TGCGCCAGCAGCCAAGATATTGGAACAGGGGGTTCACCCCTCCACTTT
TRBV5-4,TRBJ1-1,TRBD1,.,CASSLETGRNTEAFF,TGTGCCAGCAGCTTGGAGACAGGGAGGAACACTGAAGCTTTCTTT
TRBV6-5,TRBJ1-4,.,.,CASTDRTNEKLFF,TGTGCCAGTACGGACAGAACTAATGAAAAACTGTTTTTT
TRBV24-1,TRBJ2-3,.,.,CATRPTESTDTQYF,TGTGCCACCAGACCGACAGAAAGCACAGATACGCAGTATTTT
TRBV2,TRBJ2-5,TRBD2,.,CASSAERGREETQYF,TGTGCCAGCAGTGCCGAGCGGGGCCGGGAGGAGACCCAGTACTTC
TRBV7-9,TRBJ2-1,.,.,CASSQNSYNEQFF,TGTGCCAGCAGTCAGAACTCCTACAATGAGCAGTTCTTC
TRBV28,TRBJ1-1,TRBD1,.,CASSSEEDRLNTEAFF,TGTGCCAGCAGCTCGGAAGAGGACAGGTTGAACACTGAAGCTTTCTTT
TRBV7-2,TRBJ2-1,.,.,CASSLKRGPYNEQFF,TGTGCCAGCAGCTTAAAGAGAGGGCCCTACAATGAGCAGTTCTTC
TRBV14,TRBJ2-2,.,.,CASKPGRGNTGELFF,TGTGCCAGCAAGCCGGGCAGGGGGAACACCGGGGAGCTGTTTTTT
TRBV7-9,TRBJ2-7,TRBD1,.,CASSLEGQGTEQYF,TGTGCCAGCAGCTTAGAAGGACAGGGGACCGAGCAGTACTTC
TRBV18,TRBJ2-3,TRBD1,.,CASSLPGSRTGGDTQYF,TGTGCCAGCTCACTACCGGGATCCCGGACAGGAGGAGATACGCAGTATTTT
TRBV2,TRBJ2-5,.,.,CASSPTTSFVETQYF,TGTGCCAGCAGCCCTACTACTAGTTTCGTGGAGACCCAGTACTTC
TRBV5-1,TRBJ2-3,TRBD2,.,CASTTSLAGHRDTQYF,TGCGCCAGCACCACCTCACTAGCGGGGCATAGAGATACGCAGTATTTT
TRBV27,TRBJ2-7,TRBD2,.,CASSFSSGPYEQYF,TGTGCCAGCAGTTTTTCTAGCGGGCCTTACGAGCAGTACTTC
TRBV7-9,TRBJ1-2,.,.,CASSLEPGYGYTF,TGTGCCAGCAGCTTAGAACCGGGCTATGGCTACACCTTC
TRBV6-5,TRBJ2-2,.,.,CASSYGRDTGELFF,TGTGCCAGCAGTTATGGCAGGGACACCGGGGAGCTGTTTTTT
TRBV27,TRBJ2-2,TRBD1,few,CASSPYPGQGAPGELFF,TGTGCCAGCAGTCCCTATCCGGGACAGGGGGCTCCCGGGGAGCTGTTTTTT
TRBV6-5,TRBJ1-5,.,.,CASSYVLRGPQHF,TGTGCCAGCAGTTACGTGCTTCGGGGGCCCCAGCATTTT
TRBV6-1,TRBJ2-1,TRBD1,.,CASSVIRTGRGVNEQFF,TGTGCCAGCAGTGTTATTAGGACAGGGAGAGGTGTTAATGAGCAGTTCTTC
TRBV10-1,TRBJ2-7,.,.,CASSESHGAYEQYF,TGCGCCAGCAGTGAGTCCCACGGAGCCTACGAGCAGTACTTC
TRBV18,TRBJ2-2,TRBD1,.,CASSPTGNTGELFF,TGTGCCAGCTCGCCGACAGGGAATACCGGGGAGCTGTTTTTT